These T cell receptor beta chains were read from a single sample in a study of beta chain features in type 1 diabetes. Only in-frame clones appear in the TCRdb table, and some are missing; sequencing was by immunoSEQ multiplex PCR. The sample yields 300,000 to 450,000 clones, around a fifth seen once. The material sequenced was naive CD4+ T cells from blood. All receptors derive from a woman under 30 in good health. Each CDR3 is given with its conserved first and last residue. D genes are given only for firm matches. A row's size may be missing; if present it is once, few, many or a size class.

v_call: TRBV5-1
d_call: -
cdr3_length: 14
clone_size: few
cdr3_aa: CASSFDSNYNEQFF

v_call: TRBV12-5
d_call: TRBD1
cdr3_length: 13
clone_size: few
cdr3_aa: CASGPPGQGEAFF

v_call: TRBV29-1
d_call: -
cdr3_length: 12
clone_size: -
cdr3_aa: CSVARAVNEQFF

v_call: TRBV5-1
d_call: TRBD1
cdr3_length: 14
clone_size: -
cdr3_aa: CASSPPTGSYEQYF

v_call: TRBV7-9
d_call: -
cdr3_length: 14
clone_size: -
cdr3_aa: CASSPRGGGWGYTF

v_call: TRBV7-9
d_call: -
cdr3_length: 13
clone_size: few
cdr3_aa: CASSLTGLYGYTF

v_call: TRBV7-9
d_call: TRBD1
cdr3_length: 14
clone_size: few
cdr3_aa: CASSFRDRDNEQFF

v_call: TRBV7-9
d_call: -
cdr3_length: 14
clone_size: few
cdr3_aa: CASSPQYLNYGYTF

v_call: TRBV5-1
d_call: TRBD1
cdr3_length: 13
clone_size: -
cdr3_aa: CASSLGQGDGYTF

v_call: TRBV19
d_call: -
cdr3_length: 15
clone_size: few
cdr3_aa: CASSPDISGANVLTF

v_call: TRBV5-1
d_call: TRBD1
cdr3_length: 14
clone_size: few
cdr3_aa: CASRQPGQGYEQYF

v_call: TRBV7-7
d_call: -
cdr3_length: 14
clone_size: few
cdr3_aa: CASSLGGAQETQYF

v_call: TRBV7-9
d_call: -
cdr3_length: 16
clone_size: few
cdr3_aa: CASSLALGAGTGELFF

v_call: TRBV6-1
d_call: -
cdr3_length: 13
clone_size: once
cdr3_aa: CAIEFPGANVLTF

v_call: TRBV19
d_call: -
cdr3_length: 13
clone_size: -
cdr3_aa: CASSIFPHTEAFF

v_call: TRBV23-1
d_call: -
cdr3_length: 14
clone_size: -
cdr3_aa: CASSPAGVQETQYF